These T cell receptor beta chains were read from a single sample in a study of cytomegalovirus exposure and HLA in healthy donors. Sequencing used immunoSEQ multiplex PCR; TCRdb keeps in-frame clones, though not all of them. The table lists around 130,000 clones, roughly 85% of them singletons. Sequencing used PBMCs. The receptors come from a woman in her 30s in good health and CMV-seropositive. Each CDR3 is given with its conserved first and last residue. The D gene is left open where the match is weak. Clone size is stated in some rows and not others, as once, few, many or a class when expanded.

>TRBV6-5|TRBD2|-|TRBJ2-1
CASSYSMGLAENEQFF
TGTGCCAGCAGTTACTCGATGGGACTAGCGGAGAATGAGCAGTTCTTC
>TRBV5-1|-|few|TRBJ2-2
CASSWAVAGTGELFF
TGCGCCAGCAGCTGGGCGGTGGCAGGGACCGGGGAGCTGTTTTTT
>TRBV5-5|-|-|TRBJ1-1
CASSLAGLGTEAFF
TGTGCCAGCAGCTTAGCAGGGCTCGGGACTGAAGCTTTCTTT
>TRBV9|TRBD2|-|TRBJ2-2
CASRGGTSNVGELFF
TGTGCCAGCAGGGGGGGGACTAGCAATGTCGGGGAGCTGTTTTTT
>TRBV12-5|-|-|TRBJ2-1
CASGPPGEQFF
TGTGCTAGTGGTCCCCCCGGTGAGCAGTTCTTC
>TRBV7-2|-|-|TRBJ2-2
CASSLKRIGELFF
TGTGCCAGCAGCTTAAAGAGAATCGGGGAGCTGTTTTTT
>TRBV27|TRBD1|-|TRBJ2-3
CASTPRDRGDYGTADTQYF
TGTGCCAGCACCCCCCGGGACAGGGGGGATTATGGCACAGCAGATACGCAGTATTTT
>TRBV28|-|-|TRBJ2-7
CASSSTGTYSYEQYF
TGTGCCAGCAGTTCGACAGGTACCTACTCCTACGAGCAGTACTTC
>TRBV19|-|-|TRBJ2-1
CASSIAHYNEQFF
TGTGCCAGTAGTATTGCACACTACAATGAGCAGTTCTTC
>TRBV19|-|-|TRBJ1-2
CASISGGANYGYTF
TGTGCCAGTATATCGGGTGGCGCTAACTATGGCTACACCTTC
>TRBV5-5|TRBD2|few|TRBJ2-1
CASSLHLRVSGGENEQFF
TGTGCCAGCAGCTTACATTTACGGGTTAGCGGGGGTGAGAATGAGCAGTTCTTC
>TRBV5-1|TRBD2|-|TRBJ2-5
CASSTGTSGQETQYF
TGCGCCAGCAGCACCGGGACTAGCGGCCAAGAGACCCAGTACTTC
>TRBV5-1|TRBD1|-|TRBJ1-6
CASSVTGGGYNSPLHF
TGCGCCAGCAGCGTTACAGGGGGCGGATATAATTCACCCCTCCACTTT
>TRBV27|-|-|TRBJ1-6
CASRQGLNSPLHF
TGTGCCAGCAGACAGGGTCTCAATTCACCCCTCCACTTT
>TRBV19|-|-|TRBJ1-3
CASSPDWGNTIYF
TGTGCCAGTAGTCCCGACTGGGGAAACACCATATATTTT
>TRBV28|-|once|TRBJ1-2
CASSPPTVGQNYGYTF
TGTGCCAGCAGTCCCCCCACGGTGGGACAAAACTATGGCTACACCTTC
>TRBV7-9|TRBD1|-|TRBJ1-1
CASSPGQPLNTEAFF
TGTGCCAGCAGCCCGGGACAGCCCTTGAACACTGAAGCTTTCTTT
>TRBV2|-|few|TRBJ2-7
CASSEAHFYRVEQYF
TGTGCCAGCAGTGAAGCGCATTTCTACAGGGTCGAGCAGTACTTC
>TRBV6-1|TRBD2|-|TRBJ2-7
CASSVGGGSSYEQYF
TGTGCCAGCAGTGTAGGCGGGGGGAGCTCCTACGAGCAGTACTTC
>TRBV4-1|-|-|TRBJ2-5
CASSQSPGLSQETQYF
TGCGCCAGCAGCCAATCGCCTGGACTATCCCAAGAGACCCAGTACTTC
>TRBV25-1|-|-|TRBJ1-3
CASSETGPRSGNTIYF
TGTGCCAGCAGTGAGACAGGCCCCCGCTCTGGAAACACCATATATTTT
>TRBV7-8|-|-|TRBJ2-1
CASSLARSSYNEQFF
TGTGCCAGCAGCTTAGCCCGTTCTTCCTACAATGAGCAGTTCTTC
>TRBV15|-|few|TRBJ2-1
CATSRPGSSSDYEQFF
TGTGCCACCAGCAGACCGGGATCCTCTAGCGACTATGAGCAGTTCTTC
>TRBV7-7|TRBD1|few|TRBJ2-7
CASSMGQTYEQYF
TGTGCCAGCAGCATGGGACAGACCTACGAGCAGTACTTC
>TRBV30|-|-|TRBJ2-2
CAWSVWGRGGTGELFF
TGTGCCTGGAGTGTATGGGGCAGGGGTGGTACCGGGGAGCTGTTTTTT
>TRBV28|-|-|TRBJ2-7
CASSWATYEQYF
TGTGCCAGCAGTTGGGCGACCTACGAGCAGTACTTC
>TRBV6-4|-|-|TRBJ2-1
CASSDAGSSYNEQFF
TGTGCCAGCAGTGATGCGGGGAGCTCCTACAATGAGCAGTTCTTC
>TRBV2|-|-|TRBJ2-7
CASSELVYEQYF
TGTGCCAGCAGTGAATTAGTGTACGAGCAGTACTTC
>TRBV27|-|few|TRBJ2-7
CASSPSSIPALYEQYF
TGTGCCAGCAGTCCCTCAAGTATTCCCGCGCTCTACGAGCAGTACTTC
>TRBV28|TRBD1|-|TRBJ1-2
CASSSRWDRGYRDYGYTF
TGTGCCAGCAGTTCCAGGTGGGACAGGGGCTACCGCGACTATGGCTACACCTTC
>TRBV6-1|TRBD2|-|TRBJ2-1
CASSGVSYNEQFF
TGTGCCAGTAGCGGGGTCTCCTACAATGAGCAGTTCTTC
>TRBV2|-|once|TRBJ1-1
CASSDRQRNTEAFF
TGTGCCAGCAGTGACAGGCAGAGGAACACTGAAGCTTTCTTT
>TRBV4-1|-|-|TRBJ2-1
CASSQEEGREQFF
TGCGCCAGCAGCCAGGAGGAGGGGCGTGAGCAGTTCTTC
>TRBV9|TRBD1|-|TRBJ1-4
CASSVATGSTNEKLFF
TGTGCCAGCAGCGTAGCGACAGGGTCAACTAATGAAAAACTGTTTTTT
>TRBV6-6|-|few|TRBJ2-1
CASSYDSYNEQFF
TGTGCCAGCAGTTACGACAGTTACAATGAGCAGTTCTTC
>TRBV14|-|-|TRBJ2-7
CASSQEELYEQYF
TGTGCCAGCAGCCAAGAGGAGCTCTACGAGCAGTACTTC
>TRBV5-1|-|-|TRBJ2-1
CASSLDPNDNEQFF
TGCGCCAGCAGCTTGGATCCTAACGACAATGAGCAGTTCTTC
>TRBV25-1|-|-|TRBJ2-1
CASSPMPRGNSYNEQFF
TGTGCCAGCAGCCCAATGCCCCGCGGGAACTCCTACAATGAGCAGTTCTTC
>TRBV11-1|-|once|TRBJ2-7
CASSLDTLENEQYF
TGTGCCAGCAGCCTCGACACGCTCGAGAACGAGCAGTACTTC
>TRBV6-1|-|-|TRBJ1-4
CASRTGPNEKLFF
TGTGCCAGCAGGACAGGCCCTAATGAAAAACTGTTTTTT
>TRBV7-9|-|-|TRBJ2-5
CASSPRQDRRETQYF
TGTGCCAGCAGCCCCCGACAGGACCGCAGGGAGACCCAGTACTTC
>TRBV30|TRBD1|once|TRBJ1-2
CAFAKGQGGYGYTF
TGTGCCTTTGCCAAGGGACAGGGAGGCTATGGCTACACCTTC
>TRBV11-2|-|once|TRBJ1-1
CASSFTAGTEAFF
TGTGCCAGCAGCTTCACGGCGGGCACTGAAGCTTTCTTT
>TRBV14|TRBD2|-|TRBJ2-7
CASSPGGTVSSYEQYF
TGTGCCAGCAGCCCGGGGGGGACTGTTAGCTCCTACGAGCAGTACTTC
>TRBV5-1|TRBD1|few|TRBJ2-5
CASSLQTGVQETQYF
TGCGCCAGCAGTCTCCAGACAGGGGTCCAAGAGACCCAGTACTTC
>TRBV28|TRBD2|few|TRBJ2-3
CASSFEDSREAIGGDTQYF
TGTGCCAGCAGTTTTGAGGATAGCCGGGAGGCCATCGGGGGGGATACGCAGTATTTT
>TRBV7-3|-|-|TRBJ1-1
CASSRWVESTEAFF
TGTGCCAGCAGCCGTTGGGTGGAGAGCACTGAAGCTTTCTTT
>TRBV7-3|TRBD1|-|TRBJ1-2
CASSLRPGTDYGYTF
TGTGCCAGCAGCTTAAGGCCAGGGACAGACTATGGCTACACCTTC
>TRBV10-3|TRBD2|-|TRBJ2-7
CAIRGTSGAGEQYF
TGTGCCATCAGAGGGACTAGCGGGGCGGGGGAGCAGTACTTC
>TRBV6-6|-|-|TRBJ2-7
CASSYPGGPASYEQYF
TGTGCCAGCAGTTACCCAGGGGGGCCCGCTTCCTACGAGCAGTACTTC
>TRBV10-1|TRBD2|-|TRBJ2-1
CARVRGRAPNEQFF
TGCGCCAGAGTACGGGGGAGGGCCCCCAATGAGCAGTTCTTC
>TRBV7-9|TRBD1|-|TRBJ1-1
CASSSSPGTVTEAFF
TGTGCCAGCAGCTCCTCACCCGGGACAGTTACTGAAGCTTTCTTT
>TRBV9|-|-|TRBJ2-5
CASSARVQETQYF
TGTGCCAGCAGCGCCCGGGTCCAAGAGACCCAGTACTTC